This TCR beta chain was documented in a study of human T cells and chemical hapten exposure. There are many counts of this clonotype. Documented time point: patch test 2, 6 weeks after DPC sensitization. Treatment meaning: therapeutic diphenylcyclopropenone sensitization with weekly scalp DPC. TCRdb ran MiXCR on the RACE reads and lists one entry per CDR3 protein. The data contain over 35,000 distinct CDR3 sequences, about 8.9% of them singletons. Trimming at V came to 4 bases and at J to 3 bases, leaving 4 bases not matched to a gene. The CDR3 runs 14 residues. The V gene's germline CDR1 is SGDLS and CDR2 YYNGEE.

The specimen comprised whole blood, sampled in connection with sensitization to the hapten diphenylcyclopropenone (DPC). The chain carries TRBV9 and TRBJ2-3; TRBD2 aligns across 8 bases. This clonotype originated in a woman aged 40 to 55 with alopecia areata. Some clones in this sample may be carry-over from other donors' samples. CDR3 amino acids: CASSILAATDTQYF. CDR3 nucleotides: TGTGCCAGCAGCATACTAGCGGCAACAGATACGCAGTATTTT.